Below, one T cell receptor beta chain is given with its context. This receptor's antigen is unknown. No base quality values were provided; no much bigger clone lies one nucleotide off. Synthetic TCR analog templates were spiked into each PCR to estimate absolute template abundance from read counts. TCRbeta CDR3 regions were amplified from genomic DNA with bias-controlled V and J gene primers using the immunoSEQ assay. Sequencing of rearranged TCRbeta segments was done at approximately 20X coverage. The paper's data handling went like this. Sequencing errors were corrected by clustering and CDR3s were annotated against IMGT to assign V, D and J genes. Downstream analyses used only productive TCRbeta rearrangements, leaving out any out-of-frame or stop-codon sequences. Clonality was computed as one minus Shannon entropy normalized by the log of the number of unique productive sequences. Clones differing between time points or between blood and tumor were identified using Fisher's exact test with Benjamini-Hochberg correction, with an adjusted p below 0.01 applied as the threshold. The immuneACCESS repertoire file appears here via TCRdb, limited to in-frame rearrangements. These files lack a portion of the clones; in checked studies, under half of the deficit traces to unresolved V genes, and the cause of the others is not known. V and J calls and clone size follow that table, whereas D and trimming were derived from the DNA. A total of about 87,000 clones appear in this sample, about 83% of them only once. The ten largest clones add up to approximately 2.1% of the sample.

The label giving this sample's time point can be read as: pretreatment peripheral blood. A total of 25 to 30 patients with locally advanced or metastatic urothelial carcinoma, treated at Memorial Sloan Kettering on a trial protocol, made up the cohort. Peripheral blood mononuclear cells were collected pretreatment and during treatment, with between 1 and 8 total time points obtained per patient. The Qiagen DNeasy Blood extraction kit was used to purify genomic DNA from total PBMCs and tumor samples. PBMCs were collected pretreatment and during treatment and were isolated and stored as previously described. This entry is derived from a study of PD-L1 blockade in urothelial cancer listed by TCRdb under 2017. Regarding the research as a whole: All patients started therapy at some point between 2014 and 2016 and received atezolizumab 1,200 mg intravenously every 3 weeks. About 85% of the 29 patients were males with bladder-origin urothelial cancer, and 18 of 29 reported a prior smoking history. An ECOG performance status of 0 or 1 was recorded for the patients, and 0 to 3 prior chemotherapy regimens had been received by the patients. Blood samples were analyzed at 3 weeks after treatment start (second dose) and at 6 weeks after treatment start. Blood samples yielded a median of roughly 150,000 T cells and around 80,000 unique TCRs, with median clonality around 0.084. The study was an exploratory multi-omic analysis of somatic, immune and clinical correlates of response to PD-L1 blockade with atezolizumab in urothelial cancer. TCR sequencing covered pretreatment tumor samples and matched, serially collected peripheral blood taken before and after atezolizumab treatment. Progression-free survival longer than 6 months counted as durable clinical benefit, and TCR features were additionally tested against both progression-free and overall survival. In the same patients, whole exome sequencing and RNA sequencing of pretreatment tumors were performed in addition to TCR sequencing. Eight to ten patients achieved durable clinical benefit and some 20 did not. Pretreatment blood TCR-seq was available for about 27 patients, at least one posttreatment blood collection was obtained for about 24 patients, and tumor TCR-seq was available for about 24 patients.

Overall study outcomes, separate from this receptor: Greater expansion of tumor-associated TCR clones in peripheral blood 3 weeks after the start of treatment was observed in patients with durable benefit (n of about 20, p = 0.022). Because the sample size was small (n = 29) and many of the analyses were exploratory, the results are meant to be hypothesis-generating. Improved progression-free and overall survival was found to be associated with pretreatment peripheral blood TCR clonality below the median.

CDR1 SGHRS and CDR2 YFSETQ are derived from the germline V gene. The CDR3 starts with the cysteine, ends with the phenylalanine, and has 16 residues. CDR3 DNA is the only sequence kept; it has 48 bases, read in frame from the first base. Trimming accounts for 4 bases at V and 3 bases at J, while the number of junction bases matched to no gene is 6. The chain employs TRBV5-1 and TRBJ2-3, and 12 junction bases match TRBD2. The material sequenced was PBMCs, taken around atezolizumab (anti-PD-L1) treatment. The origin of this receptor is a man aged 60 to 69 with urothelial cancer. The CDR3 sequence is CASSRGGTSGTDTQYF. Read as DNA, the sequence is TGCGCCAGCAGCCGAGGCGGGACTAGCGGGACAGATACGCAGTATTTT. With the rest looked up from the reference TRBV5-1 and TRBJ2-3 genes rather than sequenced, the full variable domain is KAGVTQTPRYLIKTRGQQVTLSCSPISGHRSVSWYQQTPGQGLQFLFEYFSETQRNKGNFPGRFSGRQFSNSRSEMNVSTLELGDSALYLCASSRGGTSGTDTQYFGPGTRLTVL.